The clone carrying this TCR beta chain is a singleton in its sample. The PCR made use of 60 Vbeta and 13 Jbeta primers. Sequencing used immunoSEQ multiplex PCR; TCRdb keeps in-frame clones, though not all of them. The sample shows around 150,000 clones, around 77% of them seen only once. The data were obtained in a study of cytomegalovirus exposure and HLA in healthy donors. J gave up 3 bases and V 6 bases, and 3 bases lay outside the gene matches. The CDR3 has 15 residues. The germline V gene encodes CDR1 MNHEY and CDR2 SMNVEV (reference sequence). The source of this sequence is a man younger than 45 in good health and CMV-seronegative. The chain links TRBV27 to TRBJ1-6; 9 nucleotides align to TRBD1. The source material was PBMCs. The CDR3 DNA is TGTGCCAGCAGGGGACAGGGAGGCTATAATTCACCCCTCCACTTT. It yields the protein CASRGQGGYNSPLHF.